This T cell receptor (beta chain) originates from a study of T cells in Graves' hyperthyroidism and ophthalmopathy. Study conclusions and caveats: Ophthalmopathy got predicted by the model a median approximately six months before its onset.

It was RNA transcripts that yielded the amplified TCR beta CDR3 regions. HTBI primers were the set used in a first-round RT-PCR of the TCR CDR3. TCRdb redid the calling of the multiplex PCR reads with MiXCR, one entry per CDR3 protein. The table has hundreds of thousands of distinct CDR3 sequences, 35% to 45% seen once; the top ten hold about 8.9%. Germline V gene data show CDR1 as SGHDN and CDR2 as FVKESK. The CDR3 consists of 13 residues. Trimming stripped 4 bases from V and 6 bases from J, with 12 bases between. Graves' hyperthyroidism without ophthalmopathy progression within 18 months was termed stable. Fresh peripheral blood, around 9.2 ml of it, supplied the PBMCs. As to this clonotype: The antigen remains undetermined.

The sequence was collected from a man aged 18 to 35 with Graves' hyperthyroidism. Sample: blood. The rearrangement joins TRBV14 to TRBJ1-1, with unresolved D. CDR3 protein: CASSLDSTPEAFF. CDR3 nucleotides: TGTGCCAGCAGCCTTGACTCTACCCCTGAAGCTTTCTTT. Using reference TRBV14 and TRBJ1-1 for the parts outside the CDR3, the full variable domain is EAGVTQFPSHSVIEKGQTVTLRCDPISGHDNLYWYRRVMGKEIKFLLHFVKESKQDESGMPNNRFLAERTGGTYSTLKVQPAELEDSGVYFCASSLDSTPEAFFGQGTRLTVV.